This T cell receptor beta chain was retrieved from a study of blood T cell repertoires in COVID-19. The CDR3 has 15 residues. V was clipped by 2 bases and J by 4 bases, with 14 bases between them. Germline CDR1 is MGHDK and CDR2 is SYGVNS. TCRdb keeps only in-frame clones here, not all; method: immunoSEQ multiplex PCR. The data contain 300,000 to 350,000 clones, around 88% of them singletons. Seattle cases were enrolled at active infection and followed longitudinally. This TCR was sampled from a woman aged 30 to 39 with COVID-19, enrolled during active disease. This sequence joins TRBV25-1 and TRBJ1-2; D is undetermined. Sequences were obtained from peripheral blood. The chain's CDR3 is CASSERAAEGYGYTF. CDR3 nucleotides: TGTGCCAGCAGTGAAAGGGCGGCCGAGGGCTATGGCTACACCTTC.